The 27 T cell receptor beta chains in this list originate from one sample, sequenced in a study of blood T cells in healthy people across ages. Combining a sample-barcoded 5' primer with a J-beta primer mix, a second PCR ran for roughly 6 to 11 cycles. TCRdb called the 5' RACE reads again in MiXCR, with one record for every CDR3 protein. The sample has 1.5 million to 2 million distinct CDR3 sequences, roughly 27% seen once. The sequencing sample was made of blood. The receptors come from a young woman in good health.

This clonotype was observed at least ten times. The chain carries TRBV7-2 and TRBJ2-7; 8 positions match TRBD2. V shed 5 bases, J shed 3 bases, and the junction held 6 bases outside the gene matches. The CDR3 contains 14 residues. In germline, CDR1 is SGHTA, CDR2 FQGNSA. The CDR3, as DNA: TGTGCCAGCAGCCCCCAGACTAGCGTCTACGAGCAGTACTTC. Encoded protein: CASSPQTSVYEQYF.

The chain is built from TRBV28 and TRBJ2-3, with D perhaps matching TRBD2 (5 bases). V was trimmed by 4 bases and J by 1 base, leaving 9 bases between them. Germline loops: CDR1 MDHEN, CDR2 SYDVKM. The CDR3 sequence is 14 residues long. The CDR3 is CASSWSRGTDTQYF. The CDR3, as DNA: TGTGCCAGCAGTTGGTCGAGGGGCACAGATACGCAGTATTTT.

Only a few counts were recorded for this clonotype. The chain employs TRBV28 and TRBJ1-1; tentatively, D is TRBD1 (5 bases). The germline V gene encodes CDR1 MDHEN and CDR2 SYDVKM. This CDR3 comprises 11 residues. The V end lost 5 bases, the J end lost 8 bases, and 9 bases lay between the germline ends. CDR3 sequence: CASSLREEAFF. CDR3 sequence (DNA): TGTGCCAGCAGTCTCAGGGAAGAAGCTTTCTTT.

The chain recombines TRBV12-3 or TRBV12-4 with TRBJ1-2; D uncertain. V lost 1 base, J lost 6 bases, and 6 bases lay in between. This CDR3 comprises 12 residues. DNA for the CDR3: TGTGCCAGCAGTTTAGGGCATGATGGCTACACCTTC. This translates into CASSLGHDGYTF.

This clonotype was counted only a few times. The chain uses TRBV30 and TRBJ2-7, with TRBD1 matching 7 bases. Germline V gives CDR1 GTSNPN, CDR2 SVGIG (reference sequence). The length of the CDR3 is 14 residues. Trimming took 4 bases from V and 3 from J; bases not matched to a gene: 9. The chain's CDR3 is CAWMPRAGGYEQYF. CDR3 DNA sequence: TGTGCCTGGATGCCCCGGGCAGGGGGCTACGAGCAGTACTTC.

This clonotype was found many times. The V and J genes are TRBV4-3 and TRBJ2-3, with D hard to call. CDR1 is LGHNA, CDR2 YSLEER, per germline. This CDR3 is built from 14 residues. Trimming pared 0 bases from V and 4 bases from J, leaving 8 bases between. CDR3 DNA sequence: TGCGCCAGCAGCCAAGATGTAGAGGCAGATACGCAGTATTTT. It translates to CASSQDVEADTQYF.

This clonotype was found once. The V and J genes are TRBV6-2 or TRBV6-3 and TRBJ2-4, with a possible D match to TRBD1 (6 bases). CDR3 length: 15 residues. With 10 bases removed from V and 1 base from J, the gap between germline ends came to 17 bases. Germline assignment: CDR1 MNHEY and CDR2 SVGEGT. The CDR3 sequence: CATRRPTGAKNIQYF. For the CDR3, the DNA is TGTGCCACCCGGAGACCCACAGGGGCCAAAAACATTCAGTACTTC.

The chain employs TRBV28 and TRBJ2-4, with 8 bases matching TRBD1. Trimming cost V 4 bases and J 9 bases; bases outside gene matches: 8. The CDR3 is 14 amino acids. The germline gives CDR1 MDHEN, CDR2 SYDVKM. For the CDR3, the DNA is TGTGCCAGCAGTTCCCCCGACAGGGGAGGCATTCAGTACTTC. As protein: CASSSPDRGGIQYF.

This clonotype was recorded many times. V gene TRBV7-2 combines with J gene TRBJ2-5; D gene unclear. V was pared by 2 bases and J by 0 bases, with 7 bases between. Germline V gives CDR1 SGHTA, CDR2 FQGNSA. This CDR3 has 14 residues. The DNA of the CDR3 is TGTGCCAGCAGCTTATTTGGTAACCAAGAGACCCAGTACTTC. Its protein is CASSLFGNQETQYF.

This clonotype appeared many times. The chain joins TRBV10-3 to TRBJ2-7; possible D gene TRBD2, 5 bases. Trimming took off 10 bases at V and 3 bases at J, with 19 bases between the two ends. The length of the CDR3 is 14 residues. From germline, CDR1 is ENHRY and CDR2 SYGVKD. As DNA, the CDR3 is TGTGCCAAGCTGACTACTCTTCTTCACTACGAGCAGTACTTC. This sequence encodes CAKLTTLLHYEQYF.

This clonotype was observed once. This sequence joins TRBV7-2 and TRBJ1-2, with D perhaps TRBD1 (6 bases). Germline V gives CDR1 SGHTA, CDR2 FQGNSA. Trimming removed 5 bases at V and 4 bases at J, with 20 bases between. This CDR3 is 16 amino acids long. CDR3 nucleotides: TGTGCCAGCAGCCTGGAGGGGGGTAGATTCAGCTATGGCTACACCTTC. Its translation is CASSLEGGRFSYGYTF.

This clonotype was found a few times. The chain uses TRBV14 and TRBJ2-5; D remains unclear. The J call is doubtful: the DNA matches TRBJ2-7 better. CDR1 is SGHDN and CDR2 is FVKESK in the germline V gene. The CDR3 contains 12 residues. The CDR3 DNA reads TGTGCCAGCAGCCAAGTTTTTCGCGAGCAGTACTTC. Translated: CASSQVFREQYF.

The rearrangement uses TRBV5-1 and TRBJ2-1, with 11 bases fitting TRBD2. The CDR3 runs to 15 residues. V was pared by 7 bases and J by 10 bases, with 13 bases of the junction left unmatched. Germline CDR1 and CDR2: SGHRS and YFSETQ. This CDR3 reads CASGSTGTSGNEQFF. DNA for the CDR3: TGCGCCAGCGGCTCAACCGGGACTAGCGGCAACGAGCAGTTCTTC. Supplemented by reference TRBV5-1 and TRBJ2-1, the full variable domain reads KAGVTQTPRYLIKTRGQQVTLSCSPISGHRSVSWYQQTPGQGLQFLFEYFSETQRNKGNFPGRFSGRQFSNSRSEMNVSTLELGDSALYLCASGSTGTSGNEQFFGPGTRLTVL.

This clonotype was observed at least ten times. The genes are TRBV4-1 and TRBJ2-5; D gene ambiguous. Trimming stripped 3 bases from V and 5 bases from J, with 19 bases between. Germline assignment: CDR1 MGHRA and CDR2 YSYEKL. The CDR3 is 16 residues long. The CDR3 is CASSHGFGTGSETQYF. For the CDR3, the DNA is TGCGCCAGCAGCCATGGTTTCGGAACCGGATCGGAGACCCAGTACTTC.

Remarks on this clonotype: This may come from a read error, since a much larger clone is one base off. CDR3 region: CASSLMTGTGFYEQCF. Written as DNA, the CDR3 is TGTGCCAGCAGTCTAATGACCGGGACAGGGTTCTACGAGCAGTGCTTC. The V and J genes are TRBV12-3 or TRBV12-4 and TRBJ2-5; 9 bases fit TRBD1. The CDR3 spans 16 residues.

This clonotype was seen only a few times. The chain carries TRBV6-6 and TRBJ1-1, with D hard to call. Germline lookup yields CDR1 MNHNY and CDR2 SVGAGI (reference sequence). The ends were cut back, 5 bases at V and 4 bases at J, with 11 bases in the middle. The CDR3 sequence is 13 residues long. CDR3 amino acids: CASSPTRATEAFF. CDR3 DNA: TGTGCCAGCAGTCCAACACGGGCCACTGAAGCTTTCTTT.

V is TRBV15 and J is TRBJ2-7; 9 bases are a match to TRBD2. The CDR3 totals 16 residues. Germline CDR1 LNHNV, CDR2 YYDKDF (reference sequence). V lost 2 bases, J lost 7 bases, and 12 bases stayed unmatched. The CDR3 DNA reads TGTGCCACCAGCAGACGGCGGGGGGGCTCCCCCAATGAGCAGTACTTC. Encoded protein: CATSRRRGGSPNEQYF.

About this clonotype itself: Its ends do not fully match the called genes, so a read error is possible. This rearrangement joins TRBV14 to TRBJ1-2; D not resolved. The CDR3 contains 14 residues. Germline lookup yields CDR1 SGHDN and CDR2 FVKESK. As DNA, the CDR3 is TGTGCCAGAAGCCAAGGAATAGGGCCCTATGGCTACACCTTC. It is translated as CARSQGIGPYGYTF.

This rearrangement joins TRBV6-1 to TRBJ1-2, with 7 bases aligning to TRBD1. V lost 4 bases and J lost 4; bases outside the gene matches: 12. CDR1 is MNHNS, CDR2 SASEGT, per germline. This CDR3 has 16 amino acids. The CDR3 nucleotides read TGTGCCAGCAGTGCCACCGGGACAGAAGCCCTCTATGGCTACACCTTC. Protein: CASSATGTEALYGYTF.

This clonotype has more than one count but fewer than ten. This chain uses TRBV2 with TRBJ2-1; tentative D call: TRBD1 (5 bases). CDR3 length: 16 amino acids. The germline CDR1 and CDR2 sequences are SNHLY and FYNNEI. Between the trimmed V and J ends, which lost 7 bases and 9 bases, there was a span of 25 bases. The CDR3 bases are TGTGCCAGCAATACCCCAGGCGAGGCAGGGCGCAGTGAGCAGTTCTTC. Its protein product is CASNTPGEAGRSEQFF.

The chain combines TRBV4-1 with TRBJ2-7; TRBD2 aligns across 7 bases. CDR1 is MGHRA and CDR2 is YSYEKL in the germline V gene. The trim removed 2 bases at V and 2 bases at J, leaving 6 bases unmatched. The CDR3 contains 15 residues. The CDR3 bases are TGCGCCAGCAGCCAAATGAGCGGGGCGACCTACGAGCAGTACTTC. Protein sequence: CASSQMSGATYEQYF.

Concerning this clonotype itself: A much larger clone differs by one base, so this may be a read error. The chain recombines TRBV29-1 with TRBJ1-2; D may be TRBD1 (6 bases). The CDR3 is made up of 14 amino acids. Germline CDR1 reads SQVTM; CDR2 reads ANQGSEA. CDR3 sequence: CSVERTESFYGHTF. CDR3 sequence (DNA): TGCAGCGTCGAGCGGACAGAATCGTTCTATGGCCACACCTTC.

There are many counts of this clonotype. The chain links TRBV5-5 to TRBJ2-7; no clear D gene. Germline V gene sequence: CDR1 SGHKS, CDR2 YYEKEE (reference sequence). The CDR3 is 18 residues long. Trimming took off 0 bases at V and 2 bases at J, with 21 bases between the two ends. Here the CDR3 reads CASSLERALNRATYEQYF. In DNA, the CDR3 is TGTGCCAGCAGCTTGGAAAGGGCCTTAAACCGCGCTACCTACGAGCAGTACTTC.

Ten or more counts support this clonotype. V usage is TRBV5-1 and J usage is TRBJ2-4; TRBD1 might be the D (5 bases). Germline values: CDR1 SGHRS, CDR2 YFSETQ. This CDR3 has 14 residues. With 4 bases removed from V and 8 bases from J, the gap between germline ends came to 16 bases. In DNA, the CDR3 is TGCGCCAGCAGCAAGGACCCAGAAGGGGACATTCAGTACTTC. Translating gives CASSKDPEGDIQYF.

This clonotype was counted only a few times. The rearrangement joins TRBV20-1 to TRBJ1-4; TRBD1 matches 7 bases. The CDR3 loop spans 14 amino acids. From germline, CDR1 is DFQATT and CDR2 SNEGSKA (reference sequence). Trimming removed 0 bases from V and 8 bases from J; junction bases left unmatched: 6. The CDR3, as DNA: TGCAGTGCTAGAGAACCGGGACAGTCGGAAAAACTGTTTTTT. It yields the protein CSAREPGQSEKLFF.

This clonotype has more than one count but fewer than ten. The CDR3 coding sequence is TGCGCCAGCAGTCCCCTAGTGGGGGCCAATGAGCAGTTCTTC. Amino acids: CASSPLVGANEQFF. V is TRBV5-1 and J is TRBJ2-1; tentatively, D is TRBD1 (6 bases). This CDR3 has 14 amino acids. V was cut by 5 bases and J by 6 bases, with 15 bases left in between. The germline gives CDR1 SGHRS, CDR2 YFSETQ.

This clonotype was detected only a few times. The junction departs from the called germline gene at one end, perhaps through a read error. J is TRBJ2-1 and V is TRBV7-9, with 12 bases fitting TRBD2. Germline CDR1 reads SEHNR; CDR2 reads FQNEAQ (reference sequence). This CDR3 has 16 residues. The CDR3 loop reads CACSPTRTSGINEQFF. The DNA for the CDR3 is TGTGCCTGCAGCCCGACCAGGACTAGCGGGATCAATGAGCAGTTCTTC.